The present T cell receptor beta chain was sequenced within a study of blood T cell repertoires in COVID-19. For the study at large: Some COVID-19 samples were acute and others convalescent; all came from the United States, Italy and Spain. Sources were T cells, B-cell-depleted T cells, or PBMCs; the material itself was cDNA or gDNA.

CDR3 length: 15 amino acids. In germline, CDR1 is LNHDA, CDR2 SQIVND (reference sequence). The J segment lost 4 bases and the V segment lost 5 bases, leaving 6 bases of the junction unmatched. Study processing details: Amplifying reference gene primers gave estimates of nucleated cell counts. Only in-frame clones appear in the TCRdb table, and some are missing; sequencing was by immunoSEQ multiplex PCR. The DNA gave D and trimming, while V, J and clone size come from that table. Seen here are about half a million clones, 70% to 90% observed once, and the top ten hold under 4%. This clone appeared a single time.

J is TRBJ1-1 and V is TRBV19, with TRBD1 identical over 11 bases. The sequenced sample was peripheral blood. This TCR derives from a human donor in a cohort sampled during active COVID-19. CDR3 nucleotides: TGTGCCAGTAGTGGTTGGGACAGGGGGAGCACTGAAGCTTTCTTT. Translated, it gives CASSGWDRGSTEAFF.